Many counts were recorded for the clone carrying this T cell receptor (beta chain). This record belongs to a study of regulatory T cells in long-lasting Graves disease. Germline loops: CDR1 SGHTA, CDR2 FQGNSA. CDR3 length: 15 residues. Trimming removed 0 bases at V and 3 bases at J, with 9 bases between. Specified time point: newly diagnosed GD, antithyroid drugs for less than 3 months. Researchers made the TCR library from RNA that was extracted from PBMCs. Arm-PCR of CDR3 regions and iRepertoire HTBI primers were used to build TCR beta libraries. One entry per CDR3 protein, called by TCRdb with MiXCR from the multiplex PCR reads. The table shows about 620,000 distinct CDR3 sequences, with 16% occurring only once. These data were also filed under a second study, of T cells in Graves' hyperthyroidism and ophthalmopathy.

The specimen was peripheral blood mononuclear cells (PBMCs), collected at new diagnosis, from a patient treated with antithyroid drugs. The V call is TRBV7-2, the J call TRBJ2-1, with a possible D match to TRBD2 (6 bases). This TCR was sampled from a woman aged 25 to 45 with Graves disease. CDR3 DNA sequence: TGTGCCAGCAGCTTAGCTAGCGGACTCTACAATGAGCAGTTCTTC. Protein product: CASSLASGLYNEQFF.